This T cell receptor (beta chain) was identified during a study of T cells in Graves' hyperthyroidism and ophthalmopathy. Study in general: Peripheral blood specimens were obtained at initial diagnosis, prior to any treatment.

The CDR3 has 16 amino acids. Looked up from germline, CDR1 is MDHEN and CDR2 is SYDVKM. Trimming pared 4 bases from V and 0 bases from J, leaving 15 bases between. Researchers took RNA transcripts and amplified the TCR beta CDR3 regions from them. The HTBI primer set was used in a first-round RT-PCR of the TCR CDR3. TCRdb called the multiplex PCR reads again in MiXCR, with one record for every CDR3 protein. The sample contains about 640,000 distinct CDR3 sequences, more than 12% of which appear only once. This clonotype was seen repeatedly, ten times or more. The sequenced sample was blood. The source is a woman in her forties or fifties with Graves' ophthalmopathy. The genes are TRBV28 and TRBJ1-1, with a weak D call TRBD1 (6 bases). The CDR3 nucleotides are TGTGCCAGCAGTTATAGCAGGGGAAAGATGAACACTGAAGCTTTCTTT. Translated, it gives CASSYSRGKMNTEAFF.